The 8 T cell receptor beta chains listed next were all sequenced from one sample in a study of blood T cells in healthy people across ages. Sample-barcoded 5' priming and a J-beta primer mix drove a second PCR of roughly 7 to 11 cycles. TCRdb re-analysed the 5' RACE reads in MiXCR, keeping a single row per CDR3 protein. The data hold hundreds of thousands of distinct CDR3 sequences, with more than 40% observed a single time. Material: blood. These receptors originate from an older woman in good health.

The chain uses TRBV28 and TRBJ2-1; 10 bases are a match to TRBD2. The CDR3 runs 15 residues. Germline loops: CDR1 MDHEN, CDR2 SYDVKM. J gave up 10 bases and V 11 bases, and 17 bases lay outside the gene matches. CDR3 nucleotide sequence: TGTGCCGCCGCACGTGAGGGACTAGCGACCCGGGAGCAGTTCTTC. It specifies CAAAREGLATREQFF.

This clonotype was observed a handful of times. This sequence joins TRBV20-1 and TRBJ2-7, with TRBD2 as a possible D gene (6 bases). This CDR3 spans 14 amino acids. CDR1 and CDR2 (germline): DFQATT, SNEGSKA (reference sequence). V shed 4 bases and J shed 0 bases, with 13 bases lying between them. The CDR3 protein is CSANQAGNSYEQYF. The CDR3 bases are TGCAGTGCTAATCAAGCGGGTAACTCCTACGAGCAGTACTTC.

This clonotype came up a few times. The chain has TRBV27 and TRBJ2-7; 14 bases map to TRBD2. This CDR3 contains 16 residues. V dropped 6 bases and J dropped 4; count of bases not matched to a gene: 8. Germline V CDR1 and CDR2: MNHEY, SMNVEV (reference sequence). The CDR3 coding sequence is TGTGCCAGCAGCACACCCGGGACTAGCGGGAGTTACGAGCAGTACTTC. This sequence encodes CASSTPGTSGSYEQYF.

The J gene is TRBJ2-5, the V gene TRBV20-1; 12 positions agree with TRBD2. Per the germline V gene, CDR1 is DFQATT and CDR2 is SNEGSKA (reference sequence). The length of the CDR3 is 13 residues. With V trimmed by 0 bases and J by 11 bases, 4 bases remained unmatched. The CDR3 DNA is TGCAGTGCTAGAGATACTAGCGGGGGGCGTCAGTACTTC. It yields the protein CSARDTSGGRQYF.

The CDR3 reads CASSYQTNPGYEQYF. The CDR3, as DNA: TGTGCCAGCAGTTACCAAACGAACCCCGGTTACGAGCAGTACTTC. J is TRBJ2-7 and V is TRBV6-5; the D is unclear. Trimming cost V 2 bases and J 4 bases, with 15 bases left between them. CDR3 length: 15 residues. Germline CDR1 is MNHEY and CDR2 is SVGAGI.

The V and J genes are TRBV7-8 and TRBJ2-1, with D maybe TRBD2 (7 bases). V lost 4 bases to trimming and J lost 5 bases, with 21 bases between them. The CDR3 contains 17 residues. CDR1 and CDR2 (germline): SGHVS, FQNEAQ. The CDR3 spells CASSSRWGAGDDNEQFF. The CDR3 nucleotides are TGTGCCAGCAGCTCACGTTGGGGGGCGGGGGACGACAATGAGCAGTTCTTC.

This clonotype came up a few times. The chain joins TRBV4-1 to TRBJ1-4; D is ambiguous. The CDR3 is 14 amino acids. Germline assignment: CDR1 MGHRA and CDR2 YSYEKL. With 1 base removed from V and 4 bases from J, the gap between germline ends came to 7 bases. The CDR3 DNA follows: TGCGCCAGCAGCCAAGCGGAGCTTAATGAAAAACTGTTTTTT. Translation gives CASSQAELNEKLFF.

This clonotype has just a few counts. V gene TRBV11-2 combines with J gene TRBJ2-3; D is possibly TRBD2 (5 bases). CDR1 and CDR2 from the germline V gene are SGHAT and FQNNGV. V was shortened by 3 bases and J by 4 bases, with 11 bases between the two germline ends. This CDR3 contains 14 residues. CDR3 nucleotides: TGTGCCAGCAGCTTTTCGGGGAAAGCAGATACGCAGTATTTT. This gives the protein CASSFSGKADTQYF.